This TCR beta chain was identified during a study of shared T cell receptors in the human thymus. Measured with immunoSEQ multiplex PCR; TCRdb has only the in-frame clones, and not every one. Of hundreds of thousands of clones listed, approximately 89% were seen once; the top ten hold about 0.0094%. The sample holds one count of this clone. V was clipped by 2 bases and J by 7 bases; unmatched bases: 4. CDR1 is MGHDK and CDR2 is SYGVNS in the germline V gene. The CDR3 is made up of 14 amino acids. The same specimen was also included in a second study, on human thymus T cells. That work states: The people who donated were healthy Finnish babies having corrective surgery for congenital heart defects.

This sequence was found in a boy under two years old with a congenital heart defect. This chain connects TRBV25-1 to TRBJ2-3; 9 nucleotides line up with TRBD1. Sequenced: thymocytes. The CDR3 here is CASSERDRVNTQYF. The DNA of the CDR3 is TGTGCCAGCAGTGAAAGGGACAGGGTCAATACGCAGTATTTT.